This TCR beta chain was captured in a study of blood T cell repertoires in COVID-19. Study summary: The United States, Italy and Spain were the sources of the acute and convalescent COVID-19 samples. T cells, B-cell-depleted T cells, or PBMCs supplied cDNA or gDNA.

Patients from Seattle were sampled longitudinally, starting during active infection. Sequencing used immunoSEQ multiplex PCR; TCRdb keeps in-frame clones, though not all of them. Seen here are approximately 440,000 clones, 88% observed once, and the top ten hold 10% to 15%. Sequencing input: peripheral blood. This receptor was taken from a woman between 45 and 65 years old with COVID-19, enrolled during active disease.

The CDR3 sequence: CASSTRNSPLHF. The DNA of the CDR3 is TGTGCCAGCAGCACTAGGAATTCACCCCTCCACTTT. This rearrangement joins TRBV27 to TRBJ1-6, with D uncertain. CDR3 size: 12 residues. V lost 6 bases and J lost 7, with 7 bases in between. In germline, CDR1 is MNHEY, CDR2 SMNVEV (reference sequence).